One T cell receptor (beta chain) is described in this entry. The antigen remains unidentified. Assay: immunoSEQ multiplex PCR; the TCRdb copy retains only in-frame clones and omits some. The sample lists 150,000 to 200,000 clones, just over 85% occurring once. This specimen belongs to a study of T cell responses to AZD1222 COVID-19 vaccine. Looking at the study overall: Researchers grouped second doses given at about 4 or about 12 weeks into one pool. Notes on the study in general: Spike-wide vaccine-associated CD4 TCRs dominated at 160-218 and 743-854. At study baseline, merely a handful of AZD1222 recipients were seropositive. Females made up more of the donors, who were largely white British, and clonal diversity may have come out too low.

The germline CDR1 and CDR2 sequences are MNHEY and SMNVEV (reference sequence). V was shortened by 2 bases and J by 3 bases, with 13 bases between the two germline ends. This CDR3 region has 15 residues. Here the sequenced sample was peripheral blood, taken on day 0 of AZD1222 vaccination. The receptor was derived from an adult in good health. The chain joins TRBV27 to TRBJ1-2, with D tentatively TRBD1 (5 bases). The CDR3 bases are TGTGCCAGCAGTTTAAGGGAGGGGAGCTACTATGGCTACACCTTC. Encoded protein: CASSLREGSYYGYTF.